These 12 T cell receptor beta chains were sequenced from one sample in a study of cytomegalovirus exposure and HLA in healthy donors. PCR used 60 Vbeta primers and 13 Jbeta primers. TCRdb keeps only in-frame clones here, not all; method: immunoSEQ multiplex PCR. Among 100,000 to 150,000 clones listed, over 70% were seen once. The sequenced sample was PBMCs. These receptors were obtained from a woman between 40 and 55 years old in good health and CMV-seropositive.

The chain combines TRBV10-2 with TRBJ2-3; no reliable D call. Trimming took 6 bases from V and 6 from J, leaving 13 bases between them. Germline V CDR1 and CDR2: WSHSY, SAAADI. This CDR3 comprises 13 residues. CDR3 in amino acids: CASRRPGVDTQYF. In nucleotides, the CDR3 is TGCGCCAGCAGGCGCCCTGGAGTGGATACGCAGTATTTT.

V gene TRBV10-3 combines with J gene TRBJ2-3; maybe TRBD1 (6 bases). Germline CDR1 reads ENHRY; CDR2 reads SYGVKD. Between the trimmed V and J ends, which lost 5 bases and 1 base, there was a span of 16 bases. This CDR3 is 16 amino acids long. Written as DNA, the CDR3 is TGTGCCATCAGTAACCCGCCCGCAGGGGGCACAGATACGCAGTATTTT. It is translated as CAISNPPAGGTDTQYF.

The chain couples TRBV4-2 to TRBJ2-2; 10 nucleotides line up with TRBD2. V lost 0 bases, J lost 4 bases, and 11 bases stayed unmatched. The CDR3 sequence is 19 residues long. Germline-derived CDR1 and CDR2 are LGHNA and YNFKEQ. CDR3 in DNA: TGTGCCAGCAGCCAAGATTACCCTAGCGGGAGTTTTGGCACCGGGGAGCTGTTTTTT. Translation gives CASSQDYPSGSFGTGELFF.

V is TRBV28 and J is TRBJ2-5, with a possible D match to TRBD1 (5 bases). Looked up from germline, CDR1 is MDHEN and CDR2 is SYDVKM. Trimming took off 6 bases at V and 7 bases at J, with 12 bases between the two ends. This CDR3 is built from 12 residues. The DNA of the CDR3 is TGTGCCAGCAGGGGGCCGGGTGGGACCCAGTACTTC. This encodes CASRGPGGTQYF.

V and J are TRBV7-9 and TRBJ1-5; D might be TRBD1 (6 bases). Deletions cut 0 bases from V and 6 bases from J, with 12 bases between. The CDR3 extends over 15 amino acids. Per germline, CDR1 SEHNR and CDR2 FQNEAQ (reference sequence). CDR3 in DNA: TGTGCCAGCAGCTTAGCTGGGGGGGCACTTCAGCCCCAGCATTTT. Translated, it gives CASSLAGGALQPQHF. The entire variable domain, with the rest obtained from reference TRBV7-9 and TRBJ1-5, is as follows: DTGVSQNPRHKITKRGQNVTFRCDPISEHNRLYWYRQTLGQGPEFLTYFQNEAQLEKSRLLSDRFSAERPKGSFSTLEIQRTEQGDSAMYLCASSLAGGALQPQHFGDGTRLSIL.

V gene TRBV4-3 combines with J gene TRBJ1-2; a possible D gene is TRBD1 (6 bases). The CDR3 has 13 residues. Trimming removed 1 base at V and 8 bases at J, with 11 bases between. Germline CDR1 reads LGHNA; CDR2 reads YSLEER. CDR3 sequence: CASSQVGAPGYTF. As DNA, the CDR3 is TGCGCCAGCAGCCAAGTGGGGGCACCAGGCTACACCTTC.

This clone has a single count. The V and J genes are TRBV28 and TRBJ2-1; perhaps TRBD2 as D (6 bases). Trimming cost V 4 bases and J 3 bases, with 22 bases left between them. Germline assignment: CDR1 MDHEN and CDR2 SYDVKM. The CDR3 covers 18 residues. This chain's CDR3 is CASSSQGDGGLHYNEQFF. The CDR3 DNA follows: TGTGCCAGCAGTTCCCAAGGGGATGGGGGACTCCACTACAATGAGCAGTTCTTC.

The rearrangement uses TRBV7-9 and TRBJ2-2, with 10 bases aligning to TRBD1. Trimming cost V 6 bases and J 5 bases; bases outside gene matches: 9. This CDR3 is 16 amino acids long. Germline CDR1 is SEHNR and CDR2 is FQNEAQ (reference sequence). The CDR3 reads CASRVLGQGHTGELFF. In nucleotides, the CDR3 is TGTGCCAGCAGGGTTTTGGGACAGGGGCATACCGGGGAGCTGTTTTTT.

This clone showed up just once. This chain connects TRBV15 to TRBJ2-6, with a weak D call TRBD1 (6 bases). The germline CDR1 and CDR2 sequences are LNHNV and YYDKDF (reference sequence). Trimming took off 3 bases at V and 2 bases at J, with 11 bases between the two ends. The CDR3 runs to 16 residues. In DNA, the CDR3 is TGTGCCACCAGCAGGAATACAGGGCCTGGGGCCAACGTCCTGACTTTC. This codes for CATSRNTGPGANVLTF. Variable domain in full (rest from reference TRBV15 and TRBJ2-6): DAMVIQNPRYQVTQFGKPVTLSCSQTLNHNVMYWYQQKSSQAPKLLFHYYDKDFNNEADTPDNFQSRRPNTSFCFLDIRSPGLGDTAMYLCATSRNTGPGANVLTFGAGSRLTVL.

The CDR3 sequence: CASIDRARGNTIYF. In DNA form, the CDR3 reads TGTGCCAGCATTGACAGGGCGCGAGGAAACACCATATATTTT. The V gene is TRBV28, the J gene TRBJ1-3, with TRBD1 matching 7 bases. Germline V gene lookup returns CDR1 MDHEN and CDR2 SYDVKM. The CDR3 totals 14 residues. J gave up 4 bases and V 7 bases, and 7 bases lay outside the gene matches.

V is TRBV4-2 and J is TRBJ2-5; D may be TRBD1 (6 bases). V was pared by 0 bases and J by 5 bases, with 16 bases between. The CDR3 is 16 residues long. Germline V gene lookup returns CDR1 LGHNA and CDR2 YNFKEQ. The CDR3, as DNA: TGTGCCAGCAGCCAAGAAGACAGGCCTACCGGGGAGACCCAGTACTTC. Amino acid sequence: CASSQEDRPTGETQYF.

The chain is built from TRBV7-3 and TRBJ2-1; tentatively, D is TRBD1 (5 bases). The CDR3 runs 18 residues. V lost 1 base and J 7 bases, leaving 23 bases between the germline ends. Per germline, CDR1 SGHTA and CDR2 FQGTGA. This CDR3 reads CASSLISARFAGKNEQFF. The DNA for the CDR3 is TGTGCCAGCAGCTTAATTTCGGCTCGCTTTGCAGGGAAGAATGAGCAGTTCTTC. Filled out from reference TRBV7-3 and TRBJ2-1, the complete variable domain reads GAGVSQTPSNKVTEKGKYVELRCDPISGHTALYWYRQSLGQGPEFLIYFQGTGAADDSGLPNDRFFAVRPEGSVSTLKIQRTERGDSAVYLCASSLISARFAGKNEQFFGPGTRLTVL.